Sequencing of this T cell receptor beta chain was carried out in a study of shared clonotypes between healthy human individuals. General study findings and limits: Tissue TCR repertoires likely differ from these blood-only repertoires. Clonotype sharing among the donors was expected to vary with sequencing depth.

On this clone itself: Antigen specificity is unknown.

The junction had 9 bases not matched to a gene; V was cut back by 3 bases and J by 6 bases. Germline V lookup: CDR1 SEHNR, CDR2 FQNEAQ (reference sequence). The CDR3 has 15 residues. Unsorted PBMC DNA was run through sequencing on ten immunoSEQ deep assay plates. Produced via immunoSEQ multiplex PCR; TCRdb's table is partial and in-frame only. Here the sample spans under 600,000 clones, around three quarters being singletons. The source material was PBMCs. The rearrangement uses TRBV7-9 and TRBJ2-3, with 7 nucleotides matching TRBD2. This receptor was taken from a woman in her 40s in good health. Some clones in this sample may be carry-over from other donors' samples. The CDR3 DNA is TGTGCCAGCAGCTTTACTGGCGGGAGTGGGGATACGCAGTATTTT. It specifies CASSFTGGSGDTQYF.